Below are 28 T cell receptor beta chains sequenced from a single sample in a study of graft-versus-host responses after intestinal transplantation. Profiling relied on immunoSEQ multiplex PCR, and the TCRdb table lists in-frame clones only, not all of them. Of more than 90,000 clones in the sample, just over 90% were seen once. No antigen has been assigned to these receptors. The sample consisted of unstimulated CD4+ T cells sorted from spleen or lymph node cells, taken before transplant. These receptors were collected from a human donor who was the organ donor for an intestinal transplant.

The chain joins TRBV5-1 to TRBJ2-5; 12 bases line up with TRBD2. This CDR3 contains 17 residues. V dropped 3 bases and J dropped 6; count of bases not matched to a gene: 12. CDR1 is SGHRS and CDR2 is YFSETQ in the germline V gene. CDR3 nucleotides: TGCGCCAGCAGCTCGGAGGGTCGGACTAGCGGGACCAAGACCCAGTACTTC. Its protein is CASSSEGRTSGTKTQYF.

The genes are TRBV21-1 and TRBJ2-1; the table's D gene call, TRBD2, was not cross checked with the DNA. TRBV21-1 is noted as a pseudogene. The CDR3 is 19 amino acids. The CDR3 nucleotides are TGTGCCAGCAGCAAAATAGGGGGACTAGCGCTCCTCTCCTACAATGAGCAGTTCTTC. It translates to CASSKIGGLALLSYNEQFF.

This clone was observed a handful of times. The chain is built from TRBV9 and TRBJ2-1, with unresolved D. The CDR3 covers 12 residues. V lost 2 bases, J lost 3 bases, and 3 bases lay in between. CDR1 and CDR2 from the germline V gene are SGDLS and YYNGEE. CDR3 in DNA: TGTGCCAGCAGCGTCGGCTACAATGAGCAGTTCTTC. This encodes CASSVGYNEQFF. Full variable domain (outside the CDR3, taken from reference TRBV9 and TRBJ2-1): DSGVTQTPKHLITATGQRVTLRCSPRSGDLSVYWYQQSLDQGLQFLIQYYNGEERAKGNILERFSAQQFPDLHSELNLSSLELGDSALYFCASSVGYNEQFFGPGTRLTVL.

The rearrangement links TRBV30 to TRBJ1-6, with D hard to call. In germline, CDR1 is GTSNPN, CDR2 SVGIG (reference sequence). CDR3 length: 14 residues. V dropped 1 base and J dropped 7 bases, with 11 bases sitting between them. The CDR3 region has the DNA TGTGCCTGGAGTGGTAGCATTCAAAATTCACCCCTCCACTTT. Its translation is CAWSGSIQNSPLHF.

The CDR3 region is CASSPKGWEKLFF. The CDR3 DNA reads TGTGCCAGCAGCCCGAAGGGATGGGAAAAACTGTTTTTT. This sequence joins TRBV5-6 and TRBJ1-4; D ambiguous. Germline assignment: CDR1 SGHDT and CDR2 YYEEEE. The CDR3 loop spans 13 amino acids. The V end lost 4 bases, the J end lost 8 bases, and 12 bases lay between the germline ends.

This clone has just a few counts. V usage is TRBV4-2 and J usage is TRBJ2-1; possibly TRBD1 for D (5 bases). Germline V gene sequence: CDR1 LGHNA, CDR2 YNFKEQ. The V gene lost 0 bases and the J gene lost 8 bases, with 11 bases spanning the gap. The CDR3 has 14 residues. CDR3 sequence: CASSQDSGRDEQFF. In DNA, the CDR3 is TGTGCCAGCAGCCAAGATTCAGGCAGGGATGAGCAGTTCTTC.

The chain uses TRBV20-1 and TRBJ2-5; D is ambiguous. Germline CDR1 and CDR2: DFQATT and SNEGSKA (reference sequence). The CDR3 has 11 amino acids. V lost 1 base and J 2 bases, leaving 2 bases between the germline ends. The CDR3: CSARVQETQYF. In DNA, the CDR3 is TGCAGTGCTAGAGTACAAGAGACCCAGTACTTC.

This clone has just one count. The chain links TRBV6-6 to TRBJ1-5; 7 nucleotides line up with TRBD1. V lost 6 bases and J lost 6; bases outside the gene matches: 8. From germline, CDR1 is MNHNY and CDR2 SVGAGI (reference sequence). The CDR3 loop spans 14 amino acids. For the CDR3, the DNA is TGTGCCAGCAGCCGACAGGGAGGGGTTCAGCCCCAGCATTTT. It encodes CASSRQGGVQPQHF.

The genes are TRBV4-1 and TRBJ2-2, with D perhaps matching TRBD1 (5 bases). Germline V gene data show CDR1 as MGHRA and CDR2 as YSYEKL. The germline V and J ends were trimmed by 2 bases and 5 bases, with 6 bases remaining between them. The CDR3 length is 13 residues. The CDR3 nucleotides read TGCGCCAGCAGCCAACAGGGAACCGGGGAGCTGTTTTTT. Amino acids: CASSQQGTGELFF.

The rearrangement uses TRBV5-6 and TRBJ2-7; no clear D gene. Deletions cut 1 base from V and 3 bases from J, with 11 bases between. Germline-derived CDR1 and CDR2 are SGHDT and YYEEEE. This CDR3 has 14 amino acids. CDR3 amino acids: CASSLYTSDYEQYF. The DNA for the CDR3 is TGTGCCAGCAGCTTGTATACCTCCGACTACGAGCAGTACTTC.

The V call is TRBV11-2, the J call TRBJ1-5; TRBD1 aligns across 9 bases. The CDR3 has 14 residues. CDR1 and CDR2 (germline): SGHAT, FQNNGV. J was trimmed by 4 bases and V by 5 bases; bases with no gene match: 3. CDR3 in DNA: TGTGCCAGCAGCCGACAGGGGGTGAATCAGCCCCAGCATTTT. It is translated as CASSRQGVNQPQHF.

J is TRBJ1-1 and V is TRBV10-3; D is possibly TRBD1 (5 bases). The CDR3 is 13 amino acids. V was trimmed by 2 bases and J by 10 bases, leaving 14 bases between them. CDR1 is ENHRY, CDR2 SYGVKD, per germline. The CDR3 DNA follows: TGTGCCATCAGTGAGCTATCCTTCGGGGGAGCTTTCTTT. It translates to CAISELSFGGAFF.

The chain employs TRBV19 and TRBJ2-1; TRBD2 matches 11 bases. Germline CDR1 is LNHDA and CDR2 is SQIVND (reference sequence). Losses at the gene ends were 5 bases for V and 2 bases for J; bases not matched to a gene: 2. CDR3 size: 15 residues. CDR3 DNA sequence: TGTGCCAGTAGTCAGACTAGCGGGACCTACAATGAGCAGTTCTTC. Its translation: CASSQTSGTYNEQFF.

The chain couples TRBV7-2 to TRBJ2-7; 10 nucleotides agree with TRBD1. After removal of 0 bases from V and 3 bases from J, the junction contained 2 bases not matched to a gene. CDR1 is SGHTA, CDR2 FQGNSA, per germline. This CDR3 has 15 residues. CDR3 sequence (DNA): TGTGCCAGCAGCTTAGCGGGACAGGGGAGCTACGAGCAGTACTTC. It translates to CASSLAGQGSYEQYF.

The chain carries TRBV19 and TRBJ2-6; perhaps TRBD2 as D (6 bases). Germline loops: CDR1 LNHDA, CDR2 SQIVND (reference sequence). The CDR3 loop spans 16 amino acids. V was pared by 6 bases and J by 3 bases, with 15 bases between. The CDR3 region has the DNA TGTGCCAGTAGCCGACGGGGGAGAGTTGGGGCCAACGTCCTGACTTTC. Amino acid sequence: CASSRRGRVGANVLTF.

The rearrangement links TRBV5-1 to TRBJ2-1; 16 positions match TRBD2. The V gene's germline CDR1 is SGHRS and CDR2 YFSETQ. Germline trimming cut 3 bases from V and 1 base from J; bases unmatched to any gene: 10. The CDR3 runs to 20 residues. This CDR3 reads CASSWGTSGRALSSYNEQFF. The CDR3 DNA is TGCGCCAGCAGCTGGGGGACTAGCGGGAGGGCCCTTAGTTCCTACAATGAGCAGTTCTTC.

J is TRBJ1-4 and V is TRBV4-1; no clear D. The CDR3 runs to 15 residues. Germline V gene lookup returns CDR1 MGHRA and CDR2 YSYEKL. The germline V and J ends were trimmed by 2 bases and 1 base, with 8 bases remaining between them. The chain's CDR3 is CASSQQAVTNEKLFF. The CDR3 DNA reads as TGCGCCAGCAGCCAACAGGCAGTAACTAATGAAAAACTGTTTTTT.

The V call is TRBV30, the J call TRBJ2-2; 7 nucleotides agree with TRBD2. Germline V gives CDR1 GTSNPN, CDR2 SVGIG (reference sequence). The CDR3 runs to 13 residues. Trimming at V came to 2 bases and at J to 6 bases, leaving 3 bases not matched to a gene. In DNA, the CDR3 is TGTGCCTGGAGTTTAGGGAGGGCCGGGGAGCTGTTTTTT. Amino acids: CAWSLGRAGELFF. Full variable domain (outside the CDR3, taken from reference TRBV30 and TRBJ2-2): SQTIHQWPATLVQPVGSPLSLECTVEGTSNPNLYWYRQAAGRGLQLLFYSVGIGQISSEVPQNLSASRPQDRQFILSSKKLLLSDSGFYLCAWSLGRAGELFFGEGSRLTVL.

V and J are TRBV5-1 and TRBJ2-5; TRBD2 matches at 8 bases. CDR1 is SGHRS, CDR2 YFSETQ, per germline. CDR3 size: 16 residues. V was pared by 4 bases and J by 2 bases, with 10 bases of the junction left unmatched. This chain's CDR3 is CASSPRTSSIQETQYF. CDR3 nucleotides: TGCGCCAGCAGCCCGAGGACTAGCTCGATTCAAGAGACCCAGTACTTC.

The rearrangement joins TRBV7-8 to TRBJ2-5; 7 positions agree with TRBD2. Germline-derived CDR1 and CDR2 are SGHVS and FQNEAQ. The V and J ends lost 1 base and 2 bases, in that order; junction bases with no gene match: 10. This CDR3 has 17 amino acids. CDR3 region: CASSLGLTGLDQETQYF. The CDR3 DNA follows: TGTGCCAGCAGCTTAGGATTAACAGGACTAGATCAAGAGACCCAGTACTTC.

The rearrangement links TRBV5-1 to TRBJ2-7; 7 bases map to TRBD1. The V segment lost 0 bases and the J segment 10 bases; nucleotides outside the gene matches: 13. Germline values: CDR1 SGHRS, CDR2 YFSETQ. The CDR3 sequence is 15 residues long. CDR3 in DNA: TGCGCCAGCAGCTTGGCAGGGGGACAGATTAAGGTTCAGTACTTC. This translates into CASSLAGGQIKVQYF.

The genes are TRBV18 and TRBJ2-3, with 12 bases that match TRBD1. This CDR3 is built from 16 residues. After removal of 3 bases from V and 3 bases from J, the junction contained 4 bases not matched to a gene. CDR1 and CDR2 from the germline V gene are KGHSH and LQKENI. CDR3 DNA sequence: TGTGCCAGCTCACCCAGGGACAGGGGGCGGACAGATACGCAGTATTTT. This gives the protein CASSPRDRGRTDTQYF.

This clone was detected only a few times. V gene TRBV4-1 combines with J gene TRBJ1-3, with D maybe TRBD1 (5 bases). From germline, CDR1 is MGHRA and CDR2 YSYEKL. The CDR3 sequence is 14 residues long. The ends were cut back, 4 bases at V and 0 bases at J, with 7 bases in the middle. CDR3 nucleotide sequence: TGCGCCAGCAGCCGGGACTTCTCTGGAAACACCATATATTTT. Amino acid sequence: CASSRDFSGNTIYF.

The sample holds one count of this clone. The chain uses TRBV5-8 and TRBJ2-3, with D possibly called TRBD1 or TRBD2 (6 bases each). Deletions cut 2 bases from V and 1 base from J, with 17 bases between. The CDR3 is 17 amino acids. Germline V CDR1 and CDR2: SGHTS, YDEGEE. CDR3 DNA: TGTGCCAGCAGCTTTTTTAGGGGGGACCCTGGCACAGATACGCAGTATTTT. Protein: CASSFFRGDPGTDTQYF. Full variable domain (outside the CDR3, taken from reference TRBV5-8 and TRBJ2-3): EAGVTQSPTHLIKTRGQQATLRCSPISGHTSVYWYQQALGLGLQFLLWYDEGEERNRGNFPPRFSGRQFPNYSSELNVNALELEDSALYLCASSFFRGDPGTDTQYFGPGTRLTVL.

V gene TRBV5-4 combines with J gene TRBJ2-4; 7 bases align to TRBD1. V lost 4 bases, J lost 0 bases, and 16 bases stayed unmatched. The germline V gene encodes CDR1 SGHNT and CDR2 YYREEE (reference sequence). The CDR3 spans 19 residues. CDR3 sequence (DNA): TGTGCCAGCAGCCAAGACCTGGGACAGCCTATCCTAGCCAAAAACATTCAGTACTTC. This gives the protein CASSQDLGQPILAKNIQYF.

The chain recombines TRBV5-6 with TRBJ2-7; TRBD2 agrees at 9 bases. This CDR3 is built from 14 residues. The ends lost 1 base at V and 11 bases at J; junction bases unmatched: 10. Germline CDR1 SGHDT, CDR2 YYEEEE. CDR3 sequence reads: CASSLLAFSGRKYF. The CDR3 DNA reads as TGTGCCAGCAGCTTGCTCGCCTTTAGCGGGAGAAAGTACTTC.

This chain uses TRBV7-2 with TRBJ2-3, with TRBD2 as a possible D gene (6 bases). The CDR3 contains 15 residues. Germline V gene lookup returns CDR1 SGHTA and CDR2 FQGNSA. V gave up 1 base and J gave up 3 bases, with 11 bases separating them. CDR3 loop: CASSLEWRETDTQYF. CDR3 coding DNA: TGTGCCAGCAGCTTAGAGTGGCGGGAAACAGATACGCAGTATTTT.

This sequence joins TRBV19 and TRBJ1-1; D remains unclear. There are 11 residues in the CDR3. Trimming took off 10 bases at V and 0 bases at J, with 6 bases between the two ends. The germline V gene encodes CDR1 LNHDA and CDR2 SQIVND (reference sequence). The CDR3, as DNA: TGTGCCACCGAAATGAACACTGAAGCTTTCTTT. Translating gives CATEMNTEAFF.